The T cell receptor beta chain described here comes from a study of response to subunit inactivated influenza vaccine. Study-level points and caveats: Authors suggested each seasonal flu vaccination may recruit only limited numbers of new T cells.

This CDR3 region has 14 residues. The V and J ends lost 5 bases and 4 bases, in that order; junction bases with no gene match: 3. Germline V gives CDR1 DFQATT, CDR2 SNEGSKA (reference sequence). TCRdb reprocessed the RT-PCR reads with MiXCR, giving one entry per CDR3 protein. This repertoire shows 500,000 to 550,000 distinct CDR3 sequences, 6.5% to 8% found once; its top ten account for over 10%. Concerning this clonotype: The target antigen is unknown.

The chain joins TRBV20-1 to TRBJ2-3; 13 nucleotides line up with TRBD2. This TCR came from a man aged 45 to 70 who received an inactivated influenza vaccine. The sequences come from PBMCs from blood, collected less than 30 months after vaccination. The DNA for the CDR3 is TGCAGTGCTTCCGGACTAGCGGGAGCAGATACGCAGTATTTT. Amino acids: CSASGLAGADTQYF.